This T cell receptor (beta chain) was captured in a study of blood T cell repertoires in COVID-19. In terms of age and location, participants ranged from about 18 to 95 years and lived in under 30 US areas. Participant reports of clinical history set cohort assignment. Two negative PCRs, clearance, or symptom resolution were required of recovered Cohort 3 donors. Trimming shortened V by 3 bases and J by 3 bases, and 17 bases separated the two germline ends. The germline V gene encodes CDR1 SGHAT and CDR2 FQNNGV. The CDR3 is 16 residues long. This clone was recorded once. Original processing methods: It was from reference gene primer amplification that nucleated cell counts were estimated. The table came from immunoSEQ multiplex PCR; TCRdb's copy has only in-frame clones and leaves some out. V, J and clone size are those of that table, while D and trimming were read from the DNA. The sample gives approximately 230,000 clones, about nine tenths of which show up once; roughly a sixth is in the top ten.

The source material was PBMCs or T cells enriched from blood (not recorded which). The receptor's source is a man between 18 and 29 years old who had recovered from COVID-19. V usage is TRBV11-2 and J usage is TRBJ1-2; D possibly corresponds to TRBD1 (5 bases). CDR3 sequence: CASSFRSDTADYGYTF. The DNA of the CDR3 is TGTGCCAGCAGCTTCCGATCGGACACGGCGGACTATGGCTACACCTTC.